This T cell receptor (beta chain) was recovered during a study of cytomegalovirus exposure and HLA in healthy donors. As regards this clone: Its target is unknown.

Study findings and constraints: Associated with cytomegalovirus, according to the listing, were 150 to 200 TCR beta chains. The classifier was said to identify cytomegalovirus status with high specificity and sensitivity.

Sequencing used immunoSEQ multiplex PCR; TCRdb keeps in-frame clones, though not all of them. The sample has around 100,000 clones, 85% seen once. The CDR3 covers 16 residues. Germline assignment: CDR1 MNHEY and CDR2 SMNVEV (reference sequence). The junction had 9 bases not matched to a gene; V was cut back by 3 bases and J by 4 bases. The chain combines TRBV27 with TRBJ2-3, with 8 bases matching TRBD1. This TCR came from a young man in good health and CMV-seropositive. Sample: PBMCs. CDR3 region: CASSFKPGTGPDTQYF. In DNA, the CDR3 is TGTGCCAGCAGTTTCAAGCCCGGGACAGGCCCAGATACGCAGTATTTT.